Listed below are T cell receptor beta chains from one sample, sequenced in a study of blood T cell repertoires in COVID-19. Assay: immunoSEQ multiplex PCR; the TCRdb copy retains only in-frame clones and omits some. The profile shows about 100,000 clones, about 77% of them singletons. The sequenced sample consisted of peripheral blood. The receptors originated from a human donor in a cohort sampled during active COVID-19. Each CDR3 is given with its conserved first and last residue. D genes are given only for firm matches.

>TRBV28|TRBJ2-7|TRBD1
CASSPTGQASYEQYF
>TRBV18|TRBJ1-2|NA
CASSPSGNGYTF
>TRBV14|TRBJ2-7|NA
CASSEVGRPRGEQYF
>TRBV9|TRBJ2-7|NA
CASSLSPARGEQYF
>TRBV7-9|TRBJ2-3|NA
CASSLPGLTTDTQYF
>TRBV27|TRBJ2-7|TRBD1
CASSSSGTGWNEQYF
>TRBV11-2|TRBJ2-3|TRBD1
CASSQQRGLADTQYF
>TRBV19|TRBJ2-1|TRBD2
CASSTSGTSINEQFF
>TRBV9|TRBJ1-2|TRBD1
CASSVGRGKTHTGVNYGYTF
>TRBV7-3|TRBJ2-2|NA
CASSLQGNTGELFF
>TRBV18|TRBJ2-7|TRBD1
CASRGQAYEQYF
>TRBV5-6|TRBJ1-3|TRBD1
CASSRGQTSGNTIYF
>TRBV28|TRBJ2-7|NA
CASSLNGAYEQYF
>TRBV28|TRBJ2-5|NA
CASTTRPVETQYF
>TRBV28|TRBJ1-2|NA
CASSWEGPYGYTF
>TRBV10-2|TRBJ1-6|TRBD1
CASSERGTVYNSPLHF
>TRBV29-1|TRBJ2-1|TRBD2
CSVGAGGREQFF
>TRBV18|TRBJ2-1|NA
CASSPSGQIQFF
>TRBV21-1|TRBJ2-7|NA
CASSKCPRPGTGSVSYEQYF
>TRBV27|TRBJ2-7|TRBD1
CASSLSGQIYEQYF
>TRBV28|TRBJ2-1|NA
CASSRLYEQFF
>TRBV7-8|TRBJ2-5|NA
CASSLASQETQYF
>TRBV7-9|TRBJ2-5|NA
CASSRTGNQETQYF
>TRBV6-6|TRBJ2-7|TRBD1
CASSSGQVQENEQYF
>TRBV19|TRBJ1-1|NA
CASSQLTVMNTEAFF
>TRBV28|TRBJ1-5|NA
CASSSREGHNQPQHF
>TRBV5-5|TRBJ1-1|NA
CASSLAGYDRVTEAFF
>TRBV5-4|TRBJ2-5|TRBD2
CASSLGLAGRQETQYF
>TRBV11-2|TRBJ1-3|TRBD1
CASSRQGTTIYF
>TRBV5-5|TRBJ1-3|NA
CASSLAPRGNTIYF
>TRBV19|TRBJ1-5|TRBD1
CASSLLDRGQGQPQHF
>TRBV21-1|TRBJ1-4|NA
CASSLGRHNEKLFF
>TRBV7-3|TRBJ2-2|NA
CASRIQGNTGELFF
>TRBV28|TRBJ1-1|NA
CASSLSGVNGEAFF
>TRBV3-1/TRBV3-2|TRBJ2-2|NA
CASSQDSYTGELFF
>TRBV7-2|TRBJ2-1|TRBD1
CASSLEHPGQGATNEQFF
>TRBV7-6|TRBJ1-1|TRBD1
CASSPWTGRGNTEAFF
>TRBV9|TRBJ2-3|NA
CASSVSGSTDTQYF
>TRBV15|TRBJ1-5|TRBD1
CATRETGGNQPQHF
>TRBV19|TRBJ1-5|TRBD1
CASSIDPLSPGQGAVWGQPQHF
>TRBV3-1/TRBV3-2|TRBJ1-5|NA
CASSLGTSEPQHF
>TRBV7-8|TRBJ2-2|TRBD1
CASSPGTGATGELFF
>TRBV12-3/TRBV12-4|TRBJ2-2|NA
CASSLSPGELFF
>TRBV7-2|TRBJ1-5|NA
CASSQGRQTNQPQHF
>TRBV25-1|TRBJ1-6|TRBD1
CASSARQGSSSPLHF
>TRBV3-1/TRBV3-2|TRBJ2-2|NA
CASSQQTRRTGELFF